Listed below are T cell receptor beta chains from one sample, sequenced in a study of T cells in localized non-small cell lung cancer. Profiling relied on immunoSEQ multiplex PCR, and the TCRdb table lists in-frame clones only, not all of them. The sample shows roughly 30,000 clones, roughly 84% of them seen only once. Sequences were derived from peripheral blood mononuclear cells, sampled before any cancer treatment. These receptors all come from a man aged 40 to 75 with stage III lung adenocarcinoma. CDR3s include the opening cysteine and the closing phenylalanine or tryptophan. The D gene is left open where the match is weak. Size values are once, few and many counts, or a class for expanded clones, and some rows have none.

CAGRDRRTGELFF | TGTGCCGGCCGGGACAGGCGGACCGGGGAGCTGTTTTTT | TRBV27 | TRBD1 | TRBJ2-2 | .
CASSLLAGGRKETQYF | TGCGCCAGCAGCTTGCTGGCGGGGGGGCGGAAGGAGACCCAGTACTTC | TRBV5-1 | TRBD2 | TRBJ2-5 | .
CASSVTANTEAFF | TGTGCCAGCAGTGTAACAGCGAACACTGAAGCTTTCTTT | TRBV2 | . | TRBJ1-1 | .
CASRNVVGYTF | TGTGCCAGCAGGAATGTTGTTGGCTACACCTTC | TRBV28 | . | TRBJ1-2 | .
CASSETGRNQPQHF | TGTGCCAGCAGTGAAACAGGCCGCAATCAGCCCCAGCATTTT | TRBV6-1 | . | TRBJ1-5 | once
CASSAQGNLNSPLHF | TGTGCCAGCAGCGCGCAGGGGAATCTTAATTCACCCCTCCACTTT | TRBV7-6 | . | TRBJ1-6 | once
CASSLVGGNYGYTF | TGTGCCAGCAGTTTAGTAGGGGGCAATTATGGCTACACCTTC | TRBV28 | TRBD1 | TRBJ1-2 | .
CASSYRQYNEQFF | TGTGCCAGCAGTTACCGGCAGTACAATGAGCAGTTCTTC | TRBV6-5 | . | TRBJ2-1 | .
CASSQEGTYEKLFF | TGTGCCAGCAGCCAAGAAGGAACCTATGAAAAACTGTTTTTT | TRBV5-4 | . | TRBJ1-4 | .
CASRPNRGSVNTEAFF | TGTGCCAGCAGGCCGAACAGGGGCTCGGTGAACACTGAAGCTTTCTTT | TRBV28 | TRBD1 | TRBJ1-1 | .
CASSYSRQGGSEAFF | TGTGCCAGCAGTTACTCGAGGCAGGGAGGGTCTGAAGCTTTCTTT | TRBV6-5 | . | TRBJ1-1 | once
CASSSQSGGYNEQFF | TGTGCCAGCAGCTCACAGAGCGGGGGTTACAATGAGCAGTTCTTC | TRBV7-9 | TRBD2 | TRBJ2-1 | .
CATHRGLNTEAFF | TGTGCCACCCACCGGGGCCTGAACACTGAAGCTTTCTTT | TRBV2 | . | TRBJ1-1 | .
CASSVITGSGADTQYF | TGTGCCAGCAGTGTGATTACAGGGAGTGGCGCAGATACGCAGTATTTT | TRBV6-1 | . | TRBJ2-3 | .
CASSLVGVSGYTF | TGTGCCAGCAGTCTTGTCGGGGTGAGTGGCTACACCTTC | TRBV6-1 | . | TRBJ1-2 | .
CASSEQGRETQYF | TGCGCCAGCAGTGAACAGGGACGGGAGACCCAGTACTTC | TRBV10-1 | . | TRBJ2-5 | few
CASSAPRETLFTDTQYF | TGTGCCAGCAGCGCCCCCAGGGAGACCCTATTCACAGATACGCAGTATTTT | TRBV9 | . | TRBJ2-3 | few
CASSLGGDTEAFF | TGTGCCAGCAGTTTGGGGGGGGACACTGAAGCTTTCTTT | TRBV28 | . | TRBJ1-1 | .
CASSKQGGWETQYF | TGTGCCAGCAGTAAACAGGGTGGGTGGGAGACCCAGTACTTC | TRBV2 | . | TRBJ2-5 | .
CASTVGPAGGTRSYEQYF | TGCGCCAGCACCGTTGGTCCAGCGGGAGGAACTAGGTCCTACGAGCAGTACTTC | TRBV5-1 | TRBD2 | TRBJ2-7 | .
CSVATWSYTEAFF | TGCAGCGTTGCTACGTGGAGCTACACTGAAGCTTTCTTT | TRBV29-1 | . | TRBJ1-1 | .
CASSPGEKLFF | TGTGCCAGCTCACCGGGGGAAAAACTGTTTTTT | TRBV18 | . | TRBJ1-4 | .
CASSLALAGTQYF | TGTGCCAGCAGCTTAGCCCTCGCTGGGACCCAGTACTTC | TRBV11-2 | . | TRBJ2-5 | once
CASSLVTDGNTIYF | TGTGCCAGCAGCTTAGTAACGGACGGAAACACCATATATTTT | TRBV11-2 | . | TRBJ1-3 | .
CATSPNNGRLYNEQFF | TGTGCCACCAGCCCTAATAACGGGAGGCTGTACAATGAGCAGTTCTTC | TRBV15 | TRBD2 | TRBJ2-1 | once
CASSSDRSNEKLFF | TGTGCCAGCAGCTCCGACCGGAGCAATGAAAAACTGTTTTTT | TRBV9 | . | TRBJ1-4 | few
CASSLRLAGAGRQDTQYF | TGCGCCAGCAGCTTGCGGCTAGCGGGGGCCGGGCGCCAAGATACGCAGTATTTT | TRBV5-1 | TRBD2 | TRBJ2-3 | .
CASRTGISGIDEQFF | TGCGCCAGCAGAACCGGGATCAGCGGGATCGATGAGCAGTTCTTC | TRBV5-1 | TRBD2 | TRBJ2-1 | .
CASSLTGGRELFF | TGCGCCAGCAGCTTGACAGGGGGCCGGGAGCTGTTTTTT | TRBV5-1 | TRBD1 | TRBJ2-2 | medium-sized
CASSFNSRGEQYF | TGTGCCAGCAGTTTTAATTCCCGAGGAGAGCAGTACTTC | TRBV27 | . | TRBJ2-7 | .
CASRPTSNYGYTF | TGTGCCAGCAGGCCTACTTCTAACTATGGCTACACCTTC | TRBV6-6 | . | TRBJ1-2 | .
CASSLQIPGQGKYNEQFF | TGTGCCAGCAGTTTACAGATCCCGGGACAGGGGAAATACAATGAGCAGTTCTTC | TRBV27 | TRBD1 | TRBJ2-1 | .
CASRAQGYGYGYTF | TGTGCCAGCAGAGCGCAGGGGTACGGCTATGGCTACACCTTC | TRBV28 | . | TRBJ1-2 | .
CASSYQPGDTEAFF | TGTGCCAGCAGCTACCAACCTGGGGACACTGAAGCTTTCTTT | TRBV5-5 | . | TRBJ1-1 | .
CASSYGSSEGEQYF | TGTGCCAGCAGTTACGGGAGTAGTGAGGGCGAGCAGTACTTC | TRBV6-5 | . | TRBJ2-7 | few
CASSYPRLAQNTGELFF | TGTGCCAGCAGTTACCCCAGACTAGCGCAGAACACCGGGGAGCTGTTTTTT | TRBV28 | TRBD2 | TRBJ2-2 | .
CASSLSVDRATYNEQFF | TGTGCCAGCAGTTTATCAGTGGACAGGGCAACCTACAATGAGCAGTTCTTC | TRBV28 | TRBD1 | TRBJ2-1 | once
CASSLGLAGCTF | TGTGCCAGCAGCTTAGGGCTGGCGGGTTGCACCTTC | TRBV7-9 | . | TRBJ1-2 | .
CASSLVATGAGYNEQFF | TGCGCCAGCAGCTTGGTGGCGACCGGGGCCGGATACAATGAGCAGTTCTTC | TRBV5-1 | . | TRBJ2-1 | .
CASSSAPLGGYFTDTQYF | TGTGCCAGCAGCTCCGCCCCACTGGGGGGGTACTTCACAGATACGCAGTATTTT | TRBV7-9 | TRBD2 | TRBJ2-3 | few
CASSLTGTSGANVLTF | TGCGCCAGCAGCTTGACAGGGACCTCTGGGGCCAACGTCCTGACTTTC | TRBV5-1 | . | TRBJ2-6 | .
CASSLLAGGGEQFF | TGCGCCAGCAGCTTACTAGCGGGAGGGGGTGAGCAGTTCTTC | TRBV5-1 | TRBD2 | TRBJ2-1 | .
CASNRGGPDTQYF | TGCGCCAGCAACAGGGGCGGCCCAGATACGCAGTATTTT | TRBV5-1 | TRBD1 | TRBJ2-3 | .